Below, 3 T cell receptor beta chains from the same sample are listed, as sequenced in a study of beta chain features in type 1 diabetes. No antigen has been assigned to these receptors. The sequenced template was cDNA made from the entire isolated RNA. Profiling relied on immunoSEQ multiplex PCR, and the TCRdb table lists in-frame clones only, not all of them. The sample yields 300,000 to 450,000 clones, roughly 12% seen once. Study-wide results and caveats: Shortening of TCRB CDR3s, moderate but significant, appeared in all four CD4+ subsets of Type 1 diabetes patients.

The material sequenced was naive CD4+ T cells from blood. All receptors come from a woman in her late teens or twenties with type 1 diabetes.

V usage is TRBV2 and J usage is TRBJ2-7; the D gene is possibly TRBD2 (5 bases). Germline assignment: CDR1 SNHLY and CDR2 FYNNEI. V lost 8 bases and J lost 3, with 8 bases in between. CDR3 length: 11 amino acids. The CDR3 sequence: CASGRDYEQYF. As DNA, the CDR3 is TGTGCCAGCGGCCGGGACTACGAGCAGTACTTC.

The CDR3 DNA is TGTGCCAGCAGCTTAGGGTCAGGGTTGGGGAACACTGAAGCTTTCTTT. It translates to CASSLGSGLGNTEAFF. V and J are TRBV7-9 and TRBJ1-1, with D possibly matching TRBD1 (5 bases). The CDR3 has 16 amino acids. With 1 base removed from V and 1 base from J, the gap between germline ends came to 13 bases. In germline, CDR1 is SEHNR, CDR2 FQNEAQ (reference sequence).

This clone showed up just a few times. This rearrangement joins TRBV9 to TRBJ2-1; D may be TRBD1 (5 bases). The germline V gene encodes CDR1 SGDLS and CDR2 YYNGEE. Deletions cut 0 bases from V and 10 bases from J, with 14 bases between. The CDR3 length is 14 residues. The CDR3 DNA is TGTGCCAGCAGCGTAGGGAACAGGCCAGGAGAGCAGTTCTTC. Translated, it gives CASSVGNRPGEQFF.